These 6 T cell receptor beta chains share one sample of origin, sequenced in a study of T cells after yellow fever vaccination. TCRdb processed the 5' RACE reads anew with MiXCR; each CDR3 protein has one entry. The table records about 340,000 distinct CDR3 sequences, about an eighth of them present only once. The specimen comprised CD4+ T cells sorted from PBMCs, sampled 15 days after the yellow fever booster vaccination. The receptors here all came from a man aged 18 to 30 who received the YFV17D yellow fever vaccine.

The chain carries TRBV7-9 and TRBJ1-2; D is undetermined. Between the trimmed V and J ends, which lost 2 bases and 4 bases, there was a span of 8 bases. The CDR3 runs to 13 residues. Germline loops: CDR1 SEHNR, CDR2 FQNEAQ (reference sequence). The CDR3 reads CASSLPGPYGYTF. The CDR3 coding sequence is TGTGCCAGCAGCTTACCAGGCCCCTATGGCTACACCTTC.

Here the CDR3 reads CASRPTGSGYTF. CDR3 DNA: TGTGCCAGCAGGCCGACAGGGAGTGGCTACACCTTC. The chain couples TRBV6-5 to TRBJ1-2, with 7 bases that match TRBD1. The ends lost 6 bases at V and 7 bases at J; junction bases unmatched: 5. The CDR3 is 12 amino acids. Per the germline V gene, CDR1 is MNHEY and CDR2 is SVGAGI.

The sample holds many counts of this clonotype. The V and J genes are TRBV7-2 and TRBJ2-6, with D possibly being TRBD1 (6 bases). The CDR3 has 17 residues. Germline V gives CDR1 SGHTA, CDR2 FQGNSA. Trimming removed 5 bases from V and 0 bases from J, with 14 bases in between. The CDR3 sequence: CASSVQGRSSGANVLTF. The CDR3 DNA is TGTGCCAGCAGCGTACAGGGTAGGAGCTCTGGGGCCAACGTCCTGACTTTC.

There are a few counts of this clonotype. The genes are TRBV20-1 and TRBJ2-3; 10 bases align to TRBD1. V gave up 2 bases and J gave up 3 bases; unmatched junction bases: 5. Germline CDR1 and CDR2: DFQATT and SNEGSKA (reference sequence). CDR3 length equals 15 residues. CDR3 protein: CSARPDRGLTDTQYF. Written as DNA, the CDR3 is TGCAGTGCTAGACCCGACAGGGGGCTAACAGATACGCAGTATTTT.

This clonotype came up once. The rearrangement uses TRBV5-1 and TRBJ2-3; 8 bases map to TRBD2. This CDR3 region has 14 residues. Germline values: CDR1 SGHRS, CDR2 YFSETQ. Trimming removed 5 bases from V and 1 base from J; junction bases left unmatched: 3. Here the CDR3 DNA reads TGCGCCAGCAGGCAGACTAGCGGCACAGATACGCAGTATTTT. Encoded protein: CASRQTSGTDTQYF. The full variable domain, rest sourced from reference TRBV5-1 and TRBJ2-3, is KAGVTQTPRYLIKTRGQQVTLSCSPISGHRSVSWYQQTPGQGLQFLFEYFSETQRNKGNFPGRFSGRQFSNSRSEMNVSTLELGDSALYLCASRQTSGTDTQYFGPGTRLTVL.

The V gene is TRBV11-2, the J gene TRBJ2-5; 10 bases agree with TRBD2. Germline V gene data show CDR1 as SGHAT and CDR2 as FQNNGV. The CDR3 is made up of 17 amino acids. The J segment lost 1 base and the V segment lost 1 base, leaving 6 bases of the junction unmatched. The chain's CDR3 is CASSLVSSGGRQETQYF. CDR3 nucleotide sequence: TGTGCCAGCAGCTTAGTCTCTAGCGGGGGCCGCCAAGAGACCCAGTACTTC.